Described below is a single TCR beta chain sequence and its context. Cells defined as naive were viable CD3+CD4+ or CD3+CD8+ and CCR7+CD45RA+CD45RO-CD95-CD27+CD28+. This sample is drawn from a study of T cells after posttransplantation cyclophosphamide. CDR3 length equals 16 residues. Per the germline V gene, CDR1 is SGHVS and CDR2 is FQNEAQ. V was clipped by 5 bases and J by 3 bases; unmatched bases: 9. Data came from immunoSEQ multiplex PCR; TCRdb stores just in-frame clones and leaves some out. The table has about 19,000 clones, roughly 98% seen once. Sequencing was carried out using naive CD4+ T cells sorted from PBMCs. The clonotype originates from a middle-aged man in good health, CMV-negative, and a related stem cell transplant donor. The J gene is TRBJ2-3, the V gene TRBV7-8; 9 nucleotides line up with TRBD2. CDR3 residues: CASSEPSGLATDTQYF. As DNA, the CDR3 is TGTGCCAGCAGCGAGCCGTCGGGACTAGCAACAGATACGCAGTATTTT.